The 21 T cell receptor beta chains in this list originate from one sample, sequenced in a study of T cell responses to AZD1222 COVID-19 vaccine. Profiling relied on immunoSEQ multiplex PCR, and the TCRdb table lists in-frame clones only, not all of them. The profile covers roughly 110,000 clones, with about 90% appearing a single time and 4.8% taken by the ten largest. The sequences come from peripheral blood, collected 28 days after the second AZD1222 dose. These receptors were taken from an adult who received the AZD1222 COVID-19 vaccine.

The rearrangement uses TRBV18 and TRBJ2-7, with TRBD1 matching 7 bases. CDR1 is KGHSH and CDR2 is LQKENI in the germline V gene. CDR3 length: 15 amino acids. Trimming removed 3 bases from V and 0 bases from J; junction bases left unmatched: 5. CDR3 amino acids: CASSPTTGSSYEQYF. In DNA, the CDR3 is TGTGCCAGCTCACCGACGACAGGGAGCTCCTACGAGCAGTACTTC. Drawing the rest from reference TRBV18 and TRBJ2-7, the complete variable domain is NAGVMQNPRHLVRRRGQEARLRCSPMKGHSHVYWYRQLPEEGLKFMVYLQKENIIDESGMPKERFSAEFPKEGPSILRIQQVVRGDSAAYFCASSPTTGSSYEQYFGPGTRLTVT.

The genes are TRBV7-8 and TRBJ1-4; 10 nucleotides align to TRBD1. V was pared by 7 bases and J by 5 bases, with 10 bases of the junction left unmatched. CDR1 is SGHVS and CDR2 is FQNEAQ in the germline V gene. The CDR3 length is 16 residues. CDR3 in amino acids: CASTLRRDRGNEKLFF. The CDR3 DNA sequence: TGTGCCAGCACCCTCAGAAGGGACAGGGGAAATGAAAAACTGTTTTTT.

The chain combines TRBV25-1 with TRBJ1-6, with 7 bases matching TRBD1. Germline V CDR1 and CDR2: MGHDK, SYGVNS. The CDR3 length is 15 residues. Trimming took 1 base from V and 7 from J; bases not matched to a gene: 4. CDR3 sequence reads: CASSESVQGNSPLHF. The CDR3 nucleotides are TGTGCCAGCAGTGAATCGGTACAGGGGAATTCACCCCTCCACTTT.

This chain connects TRBV12-3 or TRBV12-4 to TRBJ2-5; D possibly corresponds to TRBD2 (6 bases). V was pared by 6 bases and J by 5 bases, with 13 bases between. This CDR3 is built from 13 residues. CDR3: CASSGSKGETQYF. DNA of the CDR3: TGTGCCAGCAGCGGGAGCAAGGGGGAGACCCAGTACTTC.

This clone appeared once. The chain uses TRBV2 and TRBJ2-7; 7 nucleotides align to TRBD1. Germline V gene sequence: CDR1 SNHLY, CDR2 FYNNEI. V shed 9 bases and J 0 bases; nucleotides not matched to a gene: 8. The CDR3 is 14 residues long. In DNA, the CDR3 is TGTGCCAGTAGACCGCGACAGGGCTCCTACGAGCAGTACTTC. Protein product: CASRPRQGSYEQYF.

The rearrangement uses TRBV28 and TRBJ2-5; TRBD1 matches at 8 bases. This CDR3 is 15 amino acids long. The J segment lost 4 bases and the V segment lost 6 bases, leaving 10 bases of the junction unmatched. CDR1 is MDHEN, CDR2 SYDVKM, per germline. The CDR3 loop reads CASSRLGQGGETQYF. The CDR3 nucleotides are TGTGCCAGCAGCCGACTAGGACAGGGAGGAGAGACCCAGTACTTC.

The V gene is TRBV28, the J gene TRBJ1-5; D unclear. This CDR3 contains 14 residues. CDR1 and CDR2 (germline): MDHEN, SYDVKM. Trimming left V 5 bases short and J 2 bases short, with 10 bases between. The CDR3 sequence: CASSKGWGNQPQHF. CDR3 bases: TGTGCCAGCAGTAAGGGATGGGGCAATCAGCCCCAGCATTTT.

The CDR3 spells CSVEEVSGTGYTF. The CDR3 DNA reads as TGCAGCGTTGAAGAGGTATCCGGAACTGGCTACACCTTC. This chain uses TRBV29-1 with TRBJ1-2, with D unclear. Germline-derived CDR1 and CDR2 are SQVTM and ANQGSEA. The CDR3 is 13 amino acids. The V end lost 0 bases, the J end lost 7 bases, and 12 bases lay between the germline ends. Variable domain in full (rest from reference TRBV29-1 and TRBJ1-2): SAVISQKPSRDICQRGTSLTIQCQVDSQVTMMFWYRQQPGQSLTLIATANQGSEATYESGFVIDKFPISRPNLTFSTLTVSNMSPEDSSIYLCSVEEVSGTGYTFGSGTRLTVV.

The chain employs TRBV10-3 and TRBJ2-7; TRBD1 might be the D (5 bases). This CDR3 region has 14 residues. V was cut by 3 bases and J by 3 bases, with 12 bases left in between. Germline V gene data show CDR1 as ENHRY and CDR2 as SYGVKD. The CDR3 DNA reads TGTGCCATCAGTGACAGGGTAGGTCTCTACGAGCAGTACTTC. Translation: CAISDRVGLYEQYF.

This clone is a singleton in its sample. The chain joins TRBV4-3 to TRBJ1-6; D not resolved. The length of the CDR3 is 15 residues. V dropped 5 bases and J dropped 4 bases, with 12 bases sitting between them. The germline CDR1 and CDR2 sequences are LGHNA and YSLEER. The CDR3 loop reads CASSARGDYNSPLHF. In DNA, the CDR3 is TGCGCCAGCAGCGCCCGGGGAGATTATAATTCACCCCTCCACTTT.

The chain couples TRBV30 to TRBJ1-5; D is perhaps TRBD1 (5 bases). Trimming took 0 bases from V and 0 from J, leaving 9 bases between them. The germline CDR1 and CDR2 sequences are GTSNPN and SVGIG (reference sequence). The CDR3 is made up of 15 amino acids. Written as DNA, the CDR3 is TGTGCCTGGAGTGTACAGGCGGCTAGCAATCAGCCCCAGCATTTT. Amino acid sequence: CAWSVQAASNQPQHF.

The chain is built from TRBV19 and TRBJ2-2; no clear D gene. This CDR3 has 13 amino acids. The germline V and J ends were trimmed by 6 bases and 5 bases, with 10 bases remaining between them. Germline values: CDR1 LNHDA, CDR2 SQIVND (reference sequence). The CDR3 coding sequence is TGTGCCAGTAGAGAGTTGCTGACCGGGGAGCTGTTTTTT. It encodes CASRELLTGELFF.

The genes are TRBV18 and TRBJ2-7; TRBD1 aligns across 12 bases. This CDR3 spans 16 amino acids. The germline V gene encodes CDR1 KGHSH and CDR2 LQKENI. J was trimmed by 1 base and V by 3 bases; bases with no gene match: 4. CDR3 sequence: CASSPTGQGASYEQYF. As DNA, the CDR3 is TGTGCCAGCTCACCCACGGGACAGGGGGCATCCTACGAGCAGTACTTC.

The V gene is TRBV9, the J gene TRBJ2-6; 9 bases align to TRBD1. CDR1 SGDLS and CDR2 YYNGEE come from the germline V gene. CDR3 length: 19 residues. V was pared by 4 bases and J by 0 bases, with 11 bases of the junction left unmatched. CDR3 bases: TGTGCCAGCAGCCGGACAGGGGCCGGGGCGGCCTCTGGGGCCAACGTCCTGACTTTC. It specifies CASSRTGAGAASGANVLTF. Filled out from reference TRBV9 and TRBJ2-6, the complete variable domain reads DSGVTQTPKHLITATGQRVTLRCSPRSGDLSVYWYQQSLDQGLQFLIQYYNGEERAKGNILERFSAQQFPDLHSELNLSSLELGDSALYFCASSRTGAGAASGANVLTFGAGSRLTVL.

This chain's CDR3 is CASSIRVGQPQHF. DNA for the CDR3: TGTGCCAGTAGTATACGGGTCGGGCAGCCCCAGCATTTT. This rearrangement joins TRBV19 to TRBJ1-5; D remains unclear. The CDR3 consists of 13 residues. CDR1 LNHDA and CDR2 SQIVND come from the germline V gene (reference sequence). The ends were cut back, 2 bases at V and 7 bases at J, with 9 bases in the middle.

This chain's CDR3 is CASSQDLPSLNTEAFF. The CDR3 bases are TGCGCCAGCAGCCAAGACTTGCCGAGCCTTAACACTGAAGCTTTCTTT. This rearrangement joins TRBV4-1 to TRBJ1-1; D not resolved. V was trimmed by 0 bases and J by 2 bases, leaving 13 bases between them. Germline lookup yields CDR1 MGHRA and CDR2 YSYEKL. This CDR3 has 16 residues.

A single count supports this clone. This sequence joins TRBV3-1 (or the pseudogene TRBV3-2) and TRBJ2-7; D gene ambiguous. The CDR3 has 14 residues. The germline CDR1 and CDR2 sequences are LGHDT and YNNKEL (reference sequence). V lost 1 base and J 1 base, leaving 8 bases between the germline ends. CDR3 residues: CASSQVLSSYEQYF. The CDR3 DNA follows: TGTGCCAGCAGCCAAGTTCTCAGTTCCTACGAGCAGTACTTC.

This clone has just one count. J is TRBJ2-7 and V is TRBV6-5; tentative D call: TRBD2 (5 bases). This CDR3 spans 13 amino acids. Germline V gene lookup returns CDR1 MNHEY and CDR2 SVGAGI. The V and J ends lost 2 bases and 7 bases respectively, with 12 bases between them. The CDR3 spells CASSYGETGEQYF. The CDR3 DNA is TGTGCCAGCAGTTACGGGGAGACGGGGGAGCAGTACTTC.

This chain links TRBV7-9 with TRBJ2-7; D is ambiguous. Germline CDR1 reads SEHNR; CDR2 reads FQNEAQ (reference sequence). V shed 6 bases and J shed 2 bases, with 8 bases lying between them. The CDR3 covers 12 residues. CDR3: CASSREAYEQYF. CDR3 coding DNA: TGTGCCAGCAGTAGGGAAGCCTACGAGCAGTACTTC.

V and J are TRBV5-1 and TRBJ2-1, with TRBD1 as a possible D gene (5 bases). CDR1 and CDR2 (germline): SGHRS, YFSETQ. V was shortened by 4 bases and J by 7 bases, with 18 bases between the two germline ends. The CDR3 runs 15 residues. The CDR3 is CASSVITGFSNEQFF. DNA of the CDR3: TGCGCCAGCAGCGTCATAACAGGTTTCTCGAATGAGCAGTTCTTC.

The V call is TRBV3-1 (or the pseudogene TRBV3-2), the J call TRBJ2-2; D is perhaps TRBD2 (6 bases). CDR1 LGHDT and CDR2 YNNKEL come from the germline V gene (reference sequence). The CDR3 runs 16 residues. V gave up 3 bases and J gave up 2 bases, with 13 bases separating them. In nucleotides, the CDR3 is TGTGCCAGCAGCCAGTTCATGGGGACTAACACCGGGGAGCTGTTTTTT. Translating it yields CASSQFMGTNTGELFF.